The 24 T cell receptor beta chains below were found in one sample sequenced in a study of identical twins. One entry per CDR3 protein results from TCRdb running MiXCR on the 5' RACE reads. The sample holds a few hundred thousand distinct CDR3 sequences; 13% to 15% are singletons and the top ten take approximately 1%. The same sample was also used in a study of yellow fever vaccine responses in identical twins.

The sequencing input was CD4+ T cells sorted from blood. The origin of the receptors is a woman in her late teens or twenties in good health.

As DNA, the CDR3 is TGCGCCAGCAGCTTGGAATCACAGGGGGCCGGATCACCCCTCCACTTT. The encoded protein is CASSLESQGAGSPLHF. This chain connects TRBV5-1 to TRBJ1-6; 9 nucleotides align to TRBD1. The CDR3 runs 16 residues. Germline lookup yields CDR1 SGHRS and CDR2 YFSETQ. The junction had 8 bases not matched to a gene; V was cut back by 0 bases and J by 10 bases.

The CDR3 here is CSASITGGGNTEAFF. CDR3 bases: TGCAGTGCTAGTATAACAGGGGGAGGGAACACTGAAGCTTTCTTT. The chain is built from TRBV20-1 and TRBJ1-1; 8 bases agree with TRBD1. Germline-derived CDR1 and CDR2 are DFQATT and SNEGSKA (reference sequence). Trimming cost V 3 bases and J 1 base; bases outside gene matches: 7. The length of the CDR3 is 15 residues.

This rearrangement joins TRBV5-1 to TRBJ2-1; TRBD2 matches at 8 bases. From germline, CDR1 is SGHRS and CDR2 YFSETQ. This CDR3 has 13 residues. V was pared by 0 bases and J by 10 bases, with 3 bases of the junction left unmatched. The CDR3 here is CASSLVLAEEQFF. CDR3 nucleotide sequence: TGCGCCAGCAGCTTGGTACTAGCGGAAGAGCAGTTCTTC.

The J gene is TRBJ2-1, the V gene TRBV5-1; D not resolved. The CDR3 loop spans 14 amino acids. Trimming pared 4 bases from V and 5 bases from J, leaving 13 bases between. The V gene's germline CDR1 is SGHRS and CDR2 YFSETQ. CDR3 nucleotide sequence: TGCGCCAGCAGCCCAAACTCTAGGGACAATGAGCAGTTCTTC. It is translated as CASSPNSRDNEQFF.

The genes are TRBV29-1 and TRBJ2-1, with D uncertain. CDR3 length: 14 amino acids. CDR1 is SQVTM, CDR2 ANQGSEA, per germline. V gave up 7 bases and J gave up 5 bases, with 18 bases separating them. This CDR3 is CSGVGSLTDNEQFF. Written as DNA, the CDR3 is TGCAGCGGGGTCGGCTCCCTAACTGACAATGAGCAGTTCTTC.

This clonotype was counted ten times or more. CDR3 nucleotides: TGCAGTGCTTCGGGACTAGCGGGAGAGACCCAGTACTTC. This codes for CSASGLAGETQYF. The rearrangement links TRBV20-1 to TRBJ2-5, with 12 bases matching TRBD2. The CDR3 covers 13 residues. Losses at the gene ends were 5 bases for V and 4 bases for J; bases not matched to a gene: 2. Germline CDR1 is DFQATT and CDR2 is SNEGSKA (reference sequence).

This clonotype was seen ten or more times. This chain joins TRBV5-1 and TRBJ2-1; D is possibly TRBD1 (6 bases). Germline values: CDR1 SGHRS, CDR2 YFSETQ. V lost 5 bases to trimming and J lost 0 bases, with 12 bases between them. This CDR3 contains 15 residues. CDR3 coding DNA: TGCGCCAGCAGAAGGGACACTAGCTCCTACAATGAGCAGTTCTTC. As protein: CASRRDTSSYNEQFF.

In its sample, this clonotype was seen many times. V and J are TRBV6-2 or TRBV6-3 and TRBJ2-6; possibly TRBD1 or TRBD2 for D (6 bases each). Germline V gene data show CDR1 as MNHEY and CDR2 as SVGEGT. V lost 0 bases to trimming and J lost 0 bases, with 18 bases between them. This CDR3 region has 20 residues. CDR3 amino acids: CASSYSAGHPSSSGANVLTF. Written as DNA, the CDR3 is TGTGCCAGCAGTTACTCGGCGGGACACCCGAGTAGCTCTGGGGCCAACGTCCTGACTTTC.

The V call is TRBV5-1, the J call TRBJ2-1; 14 bases are a match to TRBD2. Germline lookup yields CDR1 SGHRS and CDR2 YFSETQ. This CDR3 has 17 amino acids. V trimming: 3 bases; J trimming: 0 bases; junction bases outside the gene matches: 2. CDR3 loop: CASSWGTSGSSYNEQFF. The CDR3 DNA reads TGCGCCAGCAGCTGGGGGACTAGCGGGAGCTCCTACAATGAGCAGTTCTTC. Variable domain in full (rest from reference TRBV5-1 and TRBJ2-1): KAGVTQTPRYLIKTRGQQVTLSCSPISGHRSVSWYQQTPGQGLQFLFEYFSETQRNKGNFPGRFSGRQFSNSRSEMNVSTLELGDSALYLCASSWGTSGSSYNEQFFGPGTRLTVL.

This clonotype showed up just a few times. The CDR3 DNA is TGTGCCAGCAGCTTAAGTGGCCTAGAGAGGTTCTTC. It codes for CASSLSGLERFF. This chain uses TRBV7-2 with TRBJ2-1; D is unclear. From germline, CDR1 is SGHTA and CDR2 FQGNSA. This CDR3 comprises 12 residues. The V gene lost 2 bases and the J gene lost 15 bases, with 14 bases spanning the gap.

The chain has TRBV7-2 and TRBJ2-2, with no clear D. The CDR3 has 12 residues. Germline loops: CDR1 SGHTA, CDR2 FQGNSA. V was clipped by 8 bases and J by 7 bases, with 11 bases between them. The CDR3 sequence: CASDHSSGELFF. CDR3 nucleotides: TGTGCCAGCGACCATTCCAGCGGGGAGCTGTTTTTT.

V and J are TRBV5-1 and TRBJ2-1, with TRBD2 as a possible D gene (7 bases). The CDR3 runs to 14 residues. The germline V gene has CDR1 SGHRS and CDR2 YFSETQ. V lost 3 bases to trimming and J lost 7 bases, with 14 bases between them. This CDR3 is CASSWEGVWNEQFF. CDR3 coding DNA: TGCGCCAGCAGCTGGGAGGGGGTATGGAATGAGCAGTTCTTC.

This clonotype has at least ten counts. The J gene is TRBJ2-2, the V gene TRBV29-1; the D is unclear. The V end lost 4 bases, the J end lost 3 bases, and 6 bases lay between the germline ends. The CDR3 contains 12 residues. Germline CDR1 reads SQVTM; CDR2 reads ANQGSEA. Here the CDR3 DNA reads TGCAGCGTTGTTCGAGACACCGGGGAGCTGTTTTTT. Translation gives CSVVRDTGELFF.

The V gene is TRBV3-1, the J gene TRBJ2-5, with D possibly matching TRBD1 (5 bases). This CDR3 is built from 14 residues. Germline V gene sequence: CDR1 LGHDT, CDR2 YNNKEL (reference sequence). Trimming removed 0 bases at V and 6 bases at J, with 11 bases between. The CDR3 loop is CASSQEGPGKTQYF. CDR3 in DNA: TGTGCCAGCAGCCAAGAGGGTCCAGGGAAGACCCAGTACTTC.

This chain joins TRBV6-5 and TRBJ1-1; D gene uncertain. V gave up 2 bases and J gave up 1 base, with 17 bases separating them. The CDR3 contains 17 residues. Germline CDR1 is MNHEY and CDR2 is SVGAGI. This chain's CDR3 is CASSYQQFSRKNTEAFF. As DNA, the CDR3 is TGTGCCAGCAGTTACCAACAGTTCTCAAGAAAGAACACTGAAGCTTTCTTT.

The chain is built from TRBV7-2 and TRBJ2-7; no clear D. The CDR3 loop spans 13 amino acids. Trimming pared 3 bases from V and 3 bases from J, leaving 9 bases between. Germline-derived CDR1 and CDR2 are SGHTA and FQGNSA. The CDR3 loop reads CASSFGNFYEQYF. CDR3 DNA: TGTGCCAGCAGCTTCGGCAACTTCTACGAGCAGTACTTC.

The chain joins TRBV3-1 to TRBJ2-7; D ambiguous. Looked up from germline, CDR1 is LGHDT and CDR2 is YNNKEL (reference sequence). V shed 1 base and J shed 7 bases, with 11 bases lying between them. The CDR3 has 13 residues. The CDR3 protein is CASSQGLPREQYF. CDR3 DNA: TGTGCCAGCAGCCAAGGCCTCCCTCGGGAGCAGTACTTC.

This clonotype has just a few counts. The chain combines TRBV6-1 with TRBJ2-5; D possibly corresponds to TRBD1 (6 bases). Between the trimmed V and J ends, which lost 8 bases and 3 bases, there was a span of 16 bases. Germline-derived CDR1 and CDR2 are MNHNS and SASEGT. CDR3 length: 14 residues. The CDR3 DNA follows: TGTGCCAGCGCCGTTGGGGGCTTCGAAGAGACCCAGTACTTC. Encoded protein: CASAVGGFEETQYF.

This clonotype was observed at least ten times. The chain links TRBV5-1 to TRBJ1-6; D is unclear. The CDR3 is made up of 16 amino acids. Trimming left V 2 bases short and J 8 bases short, with 17 bases between. Germline assignment: CDR1 SGHRS and CDR2 YFSETQ. CDR3 residues: CASSFQIGRRDSPLHF. CDR3 sequence (DNA): TGCGCCAGCAGCTTCCAGATAGGACGGAGGGATTCACCCCTCCACTTT.

This clonotype showed up just a few times. The rearrangement joins TRBV5-1 to TRBJ2-3, with unresolved D. CDR3 length equals 12 residues. Trimming stripped 4 bases from V and 4 bases from J, with 7 bases between. Germline loops: CDR1 SGHRS, CDR2 YFSETQ. The CDR3 nucleotides read TGCGCCAGCAGCCAACCCTCAGATACGCAGTATTTT. Amino acid sequence: CASSQPSDTQYF.

The chain couples TRBV6-1 to TRBJ1-5; no definite D call. CDR3 length equals 14 residues. V was shortened by 6 bases and J by 8 bases, with 17 bases between the two germline ends. Germline-derived CDR1 and CDR2 are MNHNS and SASEGT. This CDR3 reads CASRKRPEGEPQHF. The CDR3 nucleotides read TGTGCCAGCAGAAAACGCCCCGAGGGTGAGCCCCAGCATTTT.

The DNA for the CDR3 is TGTGCCAGCAGTGTCCCCGGGATGGAGTATTTT. It translates to CASSVPGMEYF. The chain is built from TRBV6-1 and TRBJ2-3, with D perhaps matching TRBD2 (5 bases). In germline, CDR1 is MNHNS, CDR2 SASEGT. The CDR3 covers 11 residues. Deletions cut 4 bases from V and 13 bases from J, with 12 bases between.

This rearrangement joins TRBV3-1 to TRBJ2-2; possibly TRBD1 or TRBD2 for D (5 bases each). V was cut by 3 bases and J by 5 bases, with 10 bases left in between. Germline V CDR1 and CDR2: LGHDT, YNNKEL (reference sequence). This CDR3 comprises 14 residues. The CDR3 DNA is TGTGCCAGCAGCCATGGGACCCGGACCGGGGAGCTGTTTTTT. Its protein is CASSHGTRTGELFF.

This clonotype was detected ten times or more. At one end the junction does not follow the germline gene, possibly because of a read error. The chain uses TRBV5-1 and TRBJ2-1; 7 bases align to TRBD1. The germline gives CDR1 SGHRS, CDR2 YFSETQ. This CDR3 comprises 14 residues. This chain's CDR3 is CASSLGTAYNEQFF. The DNA of the CDR3 is TGTGCCAGCAGTTTAGGGACAGCTTACAATGAGCAGTTCTTC.